This entry lists 7 T cell receptor beta chains sequenced from one sample in a study of blood T cell repertoires in COVID-19 (dated by TCRdb to 2020 to 2022). The library came from the immunoSEQ multiplex PCR assay. The table was pulled from immuneACCESS by TCRdb, which kept in-frame rearrangements only. Such tables lose some clones; where checked, under half of the loss comes from unresolved V genes, and the rest has no known cause. Counted in this sample were under 300,000 clones; approximately 83% of them appeared once. Roughly a tenth of the sample goes to the ten largest clones. The material sequenced was peripheral blood. Receptor source: a woman aged 50 to 60 who had recovered from COVID-19.

The V and J genes are TRBV25-1 and TRBJ1-2; TRBD1 agrees at 10 bases. The CDR3 covers 15 residues. Germline-derived CDR1 and CDR2 are MGHDK and SYGVNS. Trimming at V came to 6 bases and at J to 7 bases, leaving 11 bases not matched to a gene. The CDR3 DNA follows: TGTGCCAGCAGCTTAACGGGACAGGGGATTGGTGGCTACACCTTC. Protein product: CASSLTGQGIGGYTF.

The chain has TRBV9 and TRBJ2-7, with TRBD1 identical over 11 bases. V shed 3 bases and J 3 bases; nucleotides not matched to a gene: 8. This CDR3 region has 16 residues. In germline, CDR1 is SGDLS, CDR2 YYNGEE. The CDR3 loop is CASSAGTGGEGYEQYF. The DNA of the CDR3 is TGTGCCAGCAGCGCTGGGACAGGGGGAGAGGGCTACGAGCAGTACTTC.

The sample holds a few counts of this clone. This sample includes further DNA sequences coding for the same CDR3. The CDR3 sequence is CASSQAGADTQYF. The CDR3 DNA reads as TGTGCCAGCAGCCAAGCGGGAGCAGATACGCAGTATTTT. The chain combines TRBV14 with TRBJ2-3; tentatively, D is TRBD2 (6 bases). This CDR3 comprises 13 residues. V was cut by 1 base and J by 4 bases, with 6 bases left in between. From germline, CDR1 is SGHDN and CDR2 FVKESK.

The chain couples TRBV28 to TRBJ1-2; D call uncertain. The V and J ends lost 4 bases and 6 bases respectively, with 9 bases between them. Germline CDR1 is MDHEN and CDR2 is SYDVKM. CDR3 length equals 12 residues. CDR3 loop: CASSSAYDGYTF. DNA of the CDR3: TGTGCCAGCAGTTCCGCGTATGATGGCTACACCTTC.

The V call is TRBV7-6, the J call TRBJ2-7; 9 bases fit TRBD2. With V trimmed by 5 bases and J by 2 bases, 7 bases remained unmatched. The CDR3 has 15 amino acids. Per the germline V gene, CDR1 is SGHVS and CDR2 is FNYEAQ. The CDR3 nucleotides are TGTGCCAGCAGCGAAAGACTAGCGGCTACCTACGAGCAGTACTTC. It translates to CASSERLAATYEQYF. Full variable domain (missing parts from reference TRBV7-6 and TRBJ2-7): GAGVSQSPRYKVTKRGQDVALRCDPISGHVSLYWYRQALGQGPEFLTYFNYEAQQDKSGLPNDRFSAERPEGSISTLTIQRTEQRDSAMYRCASSERLAATYEQYFGPGTRLTVT.

The chain couples TRBV14 to TRBJ1-6; D is ambiguous. The CDR3 length is 11 residues. The V gene lost 4 bases and the J gene lost 11 bases, with 6 bases spanning the gap. The germline V gene has CDR1 SGHDN and CDR2 FVKESK. The CDR3 reads CASSLPAPLHF. The CDR3 DNA reads TGTGCCAGCAGCCTGCCAGCACCCCTCCACTTT.

This chain links TRBV12-3 or TRBV12-4 with TRBJ1-5; D gene ambiguous. The V and J ends lost 1 base and 7 bases respectively, with 8 bases between them. The CDR3 is made up of 13 amino acids. The CDR3 loop reads CASSLELRQPQHF. The CDR3, as DNA: TGTGCCAGCAGTTTAGAATTGAGACAGCCCCAGCATTTT.